These T cell receptor beta chains were read from a single sample in a study of precursors of human CD4 cytotoxic T cells. TCRdb itself ran the reads through MiXCR, one entry per CDR3 protein. There are around 240 distinct CDR3 sequences in the sample; roughly 17% occur only once, and 13% lies in the top ten. Sequencing used memory CD4+ T cells from blood (PBMCs). The receptor source for this set is a human donor in good health. The CDR3 runs from the conserved cysteine through the conserved F or W. The order of the fields is clone size, D gene, V gene, J gene, CDR3 DNA, CDR3 protein. D genes are given only for firm matches. Each size is how often the clone was seen (once, few, many) or a class if it is expanded.

size: large
D: TRBD2
V: TRBV20-1
J: TRBJ2-1
DNA: TGCAGGGCGGCGGGGAGACTAGCGGGAGTTGAGCAGTTCTTC
CDR3: CRAAGRLAGVEQFF

size: large
D: TRBD2
V: TRBV11-2
J: TRBJ2-5
DNA: TGTGCCAGCAGCTCCCGGACTAGCGGGTGGGAGACCCAGTACTTC
CDR3: CASSSRTSGWETQYF

size: large
D: TRBD2
V: TRBV7-8
J: TRBJ2-1
DNA: TGTGCCAGCAGCTTAGCGGGGGGGGGAAGCTCCTACAATGAGCAGTTCTTC
CDR3: CASSLAGGGSSYNEQFF

size: large
D: .
V: TRBV2
J: TRBJ1-1
DNA: TGTGCCAGCAGTGAAGTTGCCAGAGCTGATGCTTTCTTT
CDR3: CASSEVARADAFF

size: large
D: .
V: TRBV5-1
J: TRBJ2-1
DNA: TGCGCCAGCAGCCCCTCGCCGGGGGTTACATACAATGAGCAGTTCTTC
CDR3: CASSPSPGVTYNEQFF

size: large
D: .
V: TRBV18
J: TRBJ1-1
DNA: TGTGCCAGCTCACCACCGGCAGTCACTGAAGCTTTCTTT
CDR3: CASSPPAVTEAFF

size: large
D: TRBD2
V: TRBV29-1
J: TRBJ2-7
DNA: TGCAGCGTTCTACTAGCGATAGATTCCTACGAGCAGTACTTC
CDR3: CSVLLAIDSYEQYF

size: large
D: .
V: TRBV10-3
J: TRBJ2-6
DNA: TGTGCCATCAGTGAGCTGGGGGGCGCCTACGGGGCCAACGTCCTGACTTTC
CDR3: CAISELGGAYGANVLTF

size: large
D: .
V: TRBV7-2
J: TRBJ2-3
DNA: TGTGCCAGCAGCTTAGTAAGGAGCGGTAGACTAGGCACAGATACGCAGTATTTT
CDR3: CASSLVRSGRLGTDTQYF

size: large
D: .
V: TRBV12-3/TRBV12-4
J: TRBJ1-5
DNA: TGTGCCAGCGGCCACAGGGACAATTATAGTTTT
CDR3: CASGHRDNYSF

size: large
D: TRBD1
V: TRBV7-8
J: TRBJ1-1
DNA: TGTGCCAGCAGCTGGGAAAGGATACAGGGGGCGAACACTGAAGCTTTCTTT
CDR3: CASSWERIQGANTEAFF